This is a list of T cell receptor beta chains from one sample in a study of cytomegalovirus exposure and HLA in healthy donors. Only in-frame clones appear in the TCRdb table, and some are missing; sequencing was by immunoSEQ multiplex PCR. The sample comprises 250,000 to 350,000 clones, around 89% of which are singletons, and roughly 1% rests with the top ten. The sample consisted of PBMCs. The receptors were gathered from a woman aged 18-29 years in good health and CMV-seronegative. The CDR3 runs from the conserved cysteine through the conserved F or W. Rows give clone size only sometimes, using once, few, many, or a class for an expanded clone.

j_gene: TRBJ1-1; v_gene: TRBV27; abundance: few; CDR3aa: CASSLRGTGVTEAFF
j_gene: TRBJ2-7; v_gene: TRBV9; abundance: once; CDR3aa: CASSVDGGRAGEQYF
j_gene: TRBJ1-2; v_gene: TRBV5-1; abundance: .; CDR3aa: CASSLDIGYGYTF
j_gene: TRBJ2-6; v_gene: TRBV6-6; abundance: .; CDR3aa: CASSSTISGANVLTF
j_gene: TRBJ1-2; v_gene: TRBV5-1; abundance: .; CDR3aa: CASSLDSNYGYTF
j_gene: TRBJ1-2; v_gene: TRBV28; abundance: few; CDR3aa: CASSFPGQSGYTF
j_gene: TRBJ2-1; v_gene: TRBV5-6; abundance: .; CDR3aa: CASSLGAYEQFF
j_gene: TRBJ2-2; v_gene: TRBV28; abundance: .; CDR3aa: CAAARPSGIITGELFF
j_gene: TRBJ2-7; v_gene: TRBV19; abundance: .; CDR3aa: CASSLTSAGEQYF
j_gene: TRBJ1-2; v_gene: TRBV5-1; abundance: .; CDR3aa: CASSLGNARGAGYTF
j_gene: TRBJ1-2; v_gene: TRBV29-1; abundance: .; CDR3aa: CSGSFGTGGFYGYTF
j_gene: TRBJ2-7; v_gene: TRBV28; abundance: .; CDR3aa: CAAAGPISSYEQYF
j_gene: TRBJ2-2; v_gene: TRBV2; abundance: few; CDR3aa: CASRGLAGMGRTGELFF
j_gene: TRBJ2-5; v_gene: TRBV27; abundance: .; CDR3aa: CASNRPGSETQYF
j_gene: TRBJ2-5; v_gene: TRBV5-4; abundance: .; CDR3aa: CASSSAGEETQYF
j_gene: TRBJ2-7; v_gene: TRBV6-1; abundance: few; CDR3aa: CASSGLAETYEQYF
j_gene: TRBJ1-3; v_gene: TRBV9; abundance: .; CDR3aa: CASSVAGENTIYF
j_gene: TRBJ2-1; v_gene: TRBV5-1; abundance: .; CDR3aa: CASVSWGAGGPSNEQFF
j_gene: TRBJ2-1; v_gene: TRBV29-1; abundance: .; CDR3aa: CSAGQGRGNEQFF
j_gene: TRBJ1-2; v_gene: TRBV10-3; abundance: .; CDR3aa: CAISDRGRGGYTF
j_gene: TRBJ1-1; v_gene: TRBV20-1; abundance: .; CDR3aa: CSPGMGTEAFF
j_gene: TRBJ1-3; v_gene: TRBV9; abundance: .; CDR3aa: CASSVVPSTGNTIYF
j_gene: TRBJ1-5; v_gene: TRBV28; abundance: .; CDR3aa: CASSFFDQPQHF
j_gene: TRBJ1-4; v_gene: TRBV30; abundance: .; CDR3aa: CAWSRAGGVRKLFF
j_gene: TRBJ1-4; v_gene: TRBV6-1; abundance: .; CDR3aa: CASREGNANEKLFF
j_gene: TRBJ2-3; v_gene: TRBV4-1; abundance: .; CDR3aa: CASSQGTGTDTQYF
j_gene: TRBJ1-1; v_gene: TRBV19; abundance: .; CDR3aa: CASSRGAFWQGEKVTGGTEAFF
j_gene: TRBJ2-1; v_gene: TRBV28; abundance: .; CDR3aa: CASSLYSSNEQFF
j_gene: TRBJ1-1; v_gene: TRBV5-4; abundance: .; CDR3aa: CASSEGQGNQAFF
j_gene: TRBJ2-1; v_gene: TRBV28; abundance: .; CDR3aa: CASSPTLAGEGNEQFF
j_gene: TRBJ1-5; v_gene: TRBV2; abundance: .; CDR3aa: CASRLMGQGGQPQHF
j_gene: TRBJ1-3; v_gene: TRBV19; abundance: .; CDR3aa: CASSQPVTLNSGNTIYF
j_gene: TRBJ2-6; v_gene: TRBV4-1; abundance: .; CDR3aa: CASSQDETGLISGANVLTF
j_gene: TRBJ1-4; v_gene: TRBV7-9; abundance: once; CDR3aa: CASSLVVEKLFF
j_gene: TRBJ2-3; v_gene: TRBV27; abundance: .; CDR3aa: CASSSLAGVTDTQYF
j_gene: TRBJ2-7; v_gene: TRBV27; abundance: .; CDR3aa: CASSQTGFGLAPYEQYF
j_gene: TRBJ2-3; v_gene: TRBV6-1; abundance: .; CDR3aa: CASRTGGHTDTQYF
j_gene: TRBJ2-3; v_gene: TRBV9; abundance: .; CDR3aa: CASSLRTGTSTDTQYF
j_gene: TRBJ2-1; v_gene: TRBV7-3; abundance: once; CDR3aa: CASSARLAGGPGQFF
j_gene: TRBJ1-5; v_gene: TRBV4-1; abundance: .; CDR3aa: CASSQETTDQPQHF
j_gene: TRBJ2-3; v_gene: TRBV6-4; abundance: once; CDR3aa: CASSEDSGSLPDTQYF
j_gene: TRBJ1-1; v_gene: TRBV5-1; abundance: .; CDR3aa: CASSFTGGTEAFF
j_gene: TRBJ2-6; v_gene: TRBV11-2; abundance: .; CDR3aa: CASSLDATGTSGANVLTF
j_gene: TRBJ2-7; v_gene: TRBV5-6; abundance: .; CDR3aa: CASSSPELLLYEQYF